What follows is one T cell receptor (beta chain) and its context. Generated by immunoSEQ multiplex PCR, the TCRdb table keeps only in-frame clones and is missing some. The sample yields fewer than 85,000 clones, about 86% seen once. This sample is part of a study of blood T cell repertoires in COVID-19. Looking at the study overall: T cells, B-cell-depleted T cells, or PBMCs provided the cDNA or gDNA that served as material.

CDR3 size: 15 residues. Germline CDR1 reads LNHNV; CDR2 reads YYDKDF (reference sequence). V gave up 0 bases and J gave up 2 bases, with 9 bases separating them. V is TRBV15 and J is TRBJ2-3; D is uncertain. Sequenced: peripheral blood. This clonotype was obtained from a human donor in a cohort sampled during active COVID-19. CDR3 region: CATSRDRGYTDTQYF. Here the CDR3 DNA reads TGTGCCACCAGCAGAGATCGCGGTTACACAGATACGCAGTATTTT.